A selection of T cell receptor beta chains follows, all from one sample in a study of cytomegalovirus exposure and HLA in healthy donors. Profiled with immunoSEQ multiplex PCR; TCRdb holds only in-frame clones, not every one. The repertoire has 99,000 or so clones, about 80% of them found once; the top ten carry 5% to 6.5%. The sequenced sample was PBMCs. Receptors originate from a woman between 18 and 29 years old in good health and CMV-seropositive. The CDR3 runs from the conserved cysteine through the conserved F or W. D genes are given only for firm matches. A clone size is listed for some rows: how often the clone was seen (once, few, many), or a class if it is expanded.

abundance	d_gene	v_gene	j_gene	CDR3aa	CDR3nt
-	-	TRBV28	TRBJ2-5	CASSLTGPQTQYF	TGTGCCAGCAGTTTAACAGGCCCGCAGACCCAGTACTTC
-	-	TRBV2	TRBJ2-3	CASSDTNTQYF	TGTGCCAGCAGCGACACAAATACGCAGTATTTT
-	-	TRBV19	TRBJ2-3	CASSPPKTGVGDTQYF	TGTGCCAGTAGTCCCCCCAAAACCGGGGTGGGAGATACGCAGTATTTT
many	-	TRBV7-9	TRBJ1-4	CASSLNGWEKLFF	TGTGCCAGCAGCTTAAACGGGTGGGAAAAACTGTTTTTT
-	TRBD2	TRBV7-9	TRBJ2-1	CASSSPSGVYNEQFF	TGTGCCAGCAGCTCCCCTAGCGGGGTCTACAATGAGCAGTTCTTC
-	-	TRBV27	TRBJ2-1	CASSLSGNEQFF	TGTGCCAGCAGTTTATCCGGTAATGAGCAGTTCTTC
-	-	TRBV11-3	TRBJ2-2	CASSFKNTGELFF	TGTGCCAGCAGTTTCAAAAACACCGGGGAGCTGTTTTTT
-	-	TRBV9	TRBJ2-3	CASSVEGTGVTDTQYF	TGTGCCAGCAGCGTAGAAGGAACGGGAGTCACAGATACGCAGTATTTT
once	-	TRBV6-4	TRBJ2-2	CASSDLGADTGELFF	TGTGCCAGCAGTGACCTGGGGGCGGACACCGGGGAGCTGTTTTTT
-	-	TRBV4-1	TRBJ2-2	CASSQVLTGELFF	TGCGCCAGCAGCCAAGTCCTCACCGGGGAGCTGTTTTTT
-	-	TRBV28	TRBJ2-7	CASSLPGIEVF	TGTGCCAGCAGTTTACCAGGGATCGAGGTTTTC
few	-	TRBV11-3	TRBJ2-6	CASSLGVGGFGSGANVLTF	TGTGCCAGCAGCTTAGGGGTGGGGGGTTTTGGCTCTGGGGCCAACGTCCTGACTTTC
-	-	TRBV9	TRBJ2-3	CASSVYGSTDTQYF	TGTGCCAGCAGCGTATACGGGAGTACAGATACGCAGTATTTT
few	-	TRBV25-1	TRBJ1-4	CASTGSVEKLFF	TGTGCCAGCACAGGGTCAGTGGAAAAACTGTTTTTT
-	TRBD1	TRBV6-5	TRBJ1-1	CATQGQANTEAFF	TGTGCCACCCAGGGACAGGCGAACACTGAAGCTTTCTTT
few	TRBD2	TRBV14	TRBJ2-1	CASSQRGGGGPGNEQFF	TGTGCCAGCAGCCAAAGGGGCGGGGGAGGGCCGGGGAATGAGCAGTTCTTC
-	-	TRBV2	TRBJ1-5	CASTPNSNQPQHF	TGTGCCAGCACTCCTAATAGCAATCAGCCCCAGCATTTT
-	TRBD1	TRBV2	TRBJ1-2	CASSEQGDDYGYTF	TGTGCCAGCAGTGAGCAGGGGGACGACTATGGCTACACCTTC
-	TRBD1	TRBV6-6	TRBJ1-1	CASSTRTGNTEAFF	TGTGCCAGCAGTACCAGGACAGGGAACACTGAAGCTTTCTTT
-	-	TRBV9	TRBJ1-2	CASSVAGELDYGYTF	TGTGCCAGCAGCGTAGCTGGGGAGTTGGACTATGGCTACACCTTC
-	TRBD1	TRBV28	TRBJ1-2	CASSPGQQSYGYTF	TGTGCCAGCAGCCCGGGACAGCAATCCTATGGCTACACCTTC
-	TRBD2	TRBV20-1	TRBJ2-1	CSVWDYPNAFF	TGCAGTGTTTGGGACTATCCTAACGCGTTCTTC
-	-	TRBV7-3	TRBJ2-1	CASSQTGVENNEQFF	TGTGCCAGCAGCCAAACGGGGGTGGAGAACAATGAGCAGTTCTTC
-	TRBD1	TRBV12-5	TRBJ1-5	CASGLGQGAAQPQHF	TGTGCTAGTGGTTTGGGACAGGGGGCGGCTCAGCCCCAGCATTTT
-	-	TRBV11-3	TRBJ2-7	CASSTDVGSGEQYF	TGTGCCAGCAGCACGGACGTTGGGTCGGGGGAGCAGTACTTC
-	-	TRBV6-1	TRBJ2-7	CASSAEGGESSYEQYF	TGTGCCAGCAGTGCAGAGGGGGGGGAGAGCTCCTACGAGCAGTACTTC
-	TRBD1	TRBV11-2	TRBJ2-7	CASSFGQGSYEQYF	TGTGCCAGCAGCTTTGGACAGGGATCCTACGAGCAGTACTTC
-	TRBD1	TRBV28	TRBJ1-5	CASRHGTGTGQPQHF	TGTGCCAGCAGGCACGGGACAGGGACAGGTCAGCCCCAGCATTTT
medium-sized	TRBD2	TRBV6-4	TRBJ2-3	CASSETSGGTDTQYF	TGTGCCAGCAGTGAAACTAGCGGGGGTACAGATACGCAGTATTTT
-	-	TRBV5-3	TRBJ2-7	CARRGGGRYEQYF	TGTGCCAGAAGGGGGGGAGGACGCTACGAGCAGTACTTC
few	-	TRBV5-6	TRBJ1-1	CASSSGTGGTEAFF	TGTGCCAGCAGCTCAGGGACGGGGGGCACTGAAGCTTTCTTT
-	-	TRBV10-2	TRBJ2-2	CASSGQYTGELFF	TGCGCCAGCAGTGGACAGTATACCGGGGAGCTGTTTTTT
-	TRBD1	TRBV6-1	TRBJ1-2	CASSEIKGAYGYTF	TGTGCCAGCAGTGAAATTAAGGGGGCCTATGGCTACACCTTC
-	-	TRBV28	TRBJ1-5	CASSLPTGSNQPQHF	TGTGCCAGCAGTTTACCAACAGGGTCCAATCAGCCCCAGCATTTT
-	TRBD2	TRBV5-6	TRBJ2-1	CASSFDLAAGGNEQFF	TGTGCCAGCAGCTTTGACCTAGCGGCGGGCGGCAATGAGCAGTTCTTC
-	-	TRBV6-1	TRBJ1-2	CASTGHVGGYTF	TGTGCCAGCACCGGACATGTGGGGGGCTACACCTTC
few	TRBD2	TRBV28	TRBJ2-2	CASSFGGLAGRTNTGELFF	TGTGCCAGCAGTTTCGGGGGACTAGCGGGCCGAACGAACACCGGGGAGCTGTTTTTT
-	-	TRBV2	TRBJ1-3	CASSGGGSSGNTIYF	TGTGCCAGCAGCGGGGGAGGGAGCTCTGGAAACACCATATATTTT
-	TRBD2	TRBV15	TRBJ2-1	CATSRDELAGYNEQFF	TGTGCCACCAGCAGAGATGAACTAGCGGGGTACAATGAGCAGTTCTTC
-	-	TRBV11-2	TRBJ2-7	CASSLEFGDTYEQYF	TGTGCCAGCAGCTTAGAGTTCGGAGATACCTACGAGCAGTACTTC
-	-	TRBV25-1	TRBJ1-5	CASSPVNDQPQHF	TGTGCCAGCAGTCCTGTTAATGATCAGCCCCAGCATTTT
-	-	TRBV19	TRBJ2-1	CASSIIQGSYNEQFF	TGTGCCAGTAGTATAATACAGGGATCCTACAATGAGCAGTTCTTC
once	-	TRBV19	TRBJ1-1	CASQGLGDTEAFF	TGTGCCAGTCAGGGGCTGGGGGACACTGAAGCTTTCTTT
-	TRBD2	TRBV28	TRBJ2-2	CASSLRLGAGGNTGELFF	TGTGCCAGCAGTTTACGGTTGGGAGCGGGGGGGAACACCGGGGAGCTGTTTTTT
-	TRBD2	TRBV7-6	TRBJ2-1	CASSTSGSSYNEQFF	TGTGCCAGCAGCACTAGCGGGAGCTCCTACAATGAGCAGTTCTTC
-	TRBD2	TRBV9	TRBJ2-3	CASSLGLAGRTDTQYF	TGTGCCAGCAGCCTAGGACTAGCGGGGCGCACAGATACGCAGTATTTT
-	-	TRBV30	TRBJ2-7	CAWSGAGTYEQYF	TGTGCCTGGAGTGGCGCCGGGACCTACGAGCAGTACTTC
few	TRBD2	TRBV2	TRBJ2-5	CASSRGTSGNQETQYF	TGTGCCAGCAGCAGAGGGACTAGCGGGAACCAAGAGACCCAGTACTTC